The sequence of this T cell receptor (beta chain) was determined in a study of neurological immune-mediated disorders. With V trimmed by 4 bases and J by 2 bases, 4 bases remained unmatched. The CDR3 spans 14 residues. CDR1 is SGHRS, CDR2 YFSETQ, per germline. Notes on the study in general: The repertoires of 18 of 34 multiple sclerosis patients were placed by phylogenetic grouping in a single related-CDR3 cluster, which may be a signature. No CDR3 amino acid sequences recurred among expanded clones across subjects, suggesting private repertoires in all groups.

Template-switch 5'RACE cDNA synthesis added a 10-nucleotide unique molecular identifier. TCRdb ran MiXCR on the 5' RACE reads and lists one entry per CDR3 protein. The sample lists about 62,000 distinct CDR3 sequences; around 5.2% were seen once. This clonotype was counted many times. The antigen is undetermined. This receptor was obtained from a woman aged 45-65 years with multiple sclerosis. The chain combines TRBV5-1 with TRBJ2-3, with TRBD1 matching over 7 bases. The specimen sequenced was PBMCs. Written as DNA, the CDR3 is TGCGCCAGCAGCCCTGGGACAGACACAGATACGCAGTATTTT. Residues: CASSPGTDTDTQYF.